This T cell receptor (beta chain) was sequenced during a study of response to subunit inactivated influenza vaccine. TCRdb re-derived calls from the RT-PCR reads in MiXCR, one entry per CDR3 protein. The table shows approximately 500,000 distinct CDR3 sequences, with over 10% occurring only once. Germline CDR1 is MDHEN and CDR2 is SYDVKM. V was pared by 8 bases and J by 0 bases, with 19 bases between. This CDR3 region has 16 residues. Material: PBMCs from blood, obtained more than 35 days after vaccination. V gene TRBV28 combines with J gene TRBJ1-1; a weak D match, TRBD1 (5 bases). The source of this sequence is a man aged 50 to 59 who received an inactivated influenza vaccine. The CDR3 sequence: CASSTLSRGMNTEAFF. In nucleotides, the CDR3 is TGTGCCAGCTCAACTCTCTCCCGGGGGATGAACACTGAAGCTTTCTTT.